This T cell receptor (beta chain) stems from a study of blood T cell repertoires in COVID-19. Background on the study: Spain, Italy and the United States supplied samples that represented acute and convalescent COVID-19. Nucleic acid was either cDNA or gDNA, and it came from T cells, B-cell-depleted T cells, or PBMCs.

In the original workflow: Nucleated cell number was recorded as an estimate derived from reference gene primer amplification. Generated by immunoSEQ multiplex PCR, the TCRdb table keeps only in-frame clones and is missing some. V and J calls and clone size are as listed in that table; D and trimming were resolved from the DNA. The table lists about 73,000 clones, about 80% of them singletons, with 25% to 30% in the top ten. In germline, CDR1 is LNHDA, CDR2 SQIVND (reference sequence). The CDR3 is 13 amino acids. V was trimmed by 4 bases and J by 5 bases, leaving 11 bases between them. The source material was peripheral blood. The chain has TRBV19 and TRBJ2-5, with D tentatively TRBD1 (6 bases). This receptor was identified in a human donor in a cohort sampled during active COVID-19. CDR3 sequence (DNA): TGTGCCAGTAGTAACGCAGGGGAGGAGACCCAGTACTTC. Translated: CASSNAGEETQYF.